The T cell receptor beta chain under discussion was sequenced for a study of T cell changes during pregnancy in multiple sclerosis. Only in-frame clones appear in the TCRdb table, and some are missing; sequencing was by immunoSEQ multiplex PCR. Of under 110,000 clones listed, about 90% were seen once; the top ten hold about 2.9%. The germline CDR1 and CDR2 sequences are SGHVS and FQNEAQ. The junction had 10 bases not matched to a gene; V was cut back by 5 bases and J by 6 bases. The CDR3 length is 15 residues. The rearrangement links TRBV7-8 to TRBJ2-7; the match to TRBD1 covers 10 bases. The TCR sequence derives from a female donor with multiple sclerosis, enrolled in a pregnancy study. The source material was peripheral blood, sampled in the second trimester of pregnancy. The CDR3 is CASSRRDRGMGEQYF. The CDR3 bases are TGTGCCAGCAGCAGAAGGGACAGGGGAATGGGCGAGCAGTACTTC.